These 11 T cell receptor beta chains were sequenced from one sample in a study of blood T cell repertoires in COVID-19. Clones were sequenced by immunoSEQ multiplex PCR, and TCRdb holds only the in-frame ones, with some missing. The data hold about 30,000 clones, with approximately 91% observed a single time. Sequencing used peripheral blood. The receptors originated from a human donor with active COVID-19. The donor label of this sample is uncertain.

This chain connects TRBV7-3 to TRBJ2-5; 7 bases line up with TRBD2. The CDR3 is 15 amino acids. Germline V gene lookup returns CDR1 SGHTA and CDR2 FQGTGA. V dropped 5 bases and J dropped 5; count of bases not matched to a gene: 11. CDR3 in DNA: TGTGCCAGCAGCCCCACGACTAGCCGATCCGAGACCCAGTACTTC. This codes for CASSPTTSRSETQYF.

The rearrangement uses TRBV3-1 (or the pseudogene TRBV3-2) and TRBJ2-1; tentative D call: TRBD2 (6 bases). CDR1 and CDR2 (germline): LGHDT, YNNKEL (reference sequence). The CDR3 consists of 16 residues. V lost 5 bases and J 3 bases, leaving 17 bases between the germline ends. For the CDR3, the DNA is TGTGCCAGCAGCTCCTTTGGTAGCGGAATCTACAATGAGCAGTTCTTC. It yields the protein CASSSFGSGIYNEQFF.

A single count supports this clone. This chain uses TRBV20-1 with TRBJ2-3; no reliable D call. CDR3 size: 13 residues. Trimming pared 3 bases from V and 0 bases from J, leaving 7 bases between. Germline V gene lookup returns CDR1 DFQATT and CDR2 SNEGSKA (reference sequence). The DNA of the CDR3 is TGCAGTGCTAGTCAGACTAGCACAGATACGCAGTATTTT. As protein: CSASQTSTDTQYF.

The chain combines TRBV27 with TRBJ2-7, with 11 bases that match TRBD2. V lost 5 bases, J lost 5 bases, and 14 bases stayed unmatched. Germline CDR1 reads MNHEY; CDR2 reads SMNVEV (reference sequence). CDR3 length: 17 amino acids. The CDR3 nucleotides read TGTGCCAGCAGTCACCCGCCCACTCTAGCGGGAGGCCACGAGCAGTACTTC. The encoded protein is CASSHPPTLAGGHEQYF.

This clone was counted a few times. V is TRBV15 and J is TRBJ2-7, with TRBD1 identical over 8 bases. The germline gives CDR1 LNHNV, CDR2 YYDKDF (reference sequence). The CDR3 contains 14 residues. V shed 5 bases and J 3 bases; nucleotides not matched to a gene: 6. CDR3 amino acids: CATSGRTGYYEQYF. The CDR3 nucleotides read TGTGCCACCAGCGGTCGGACAGGGTACTACGAGCAGTACTTC. Full variable domain (rest looked up from reference TRBV15 and TRBJ2-7): DAMVIQNPRYQVTQFGKPVTLSCSQTLNHNVMYWYQQKSSQAPKLLFHYYDKDFNNEADTPDNFQSRRPNTSFCFLDIRSPGLGDTAMYLCATSGRTGYYEQYFGPGTRLTVT.

This chain joins TRBV3-1 (or the pseudogene TRBV3-2) and TRBJ2-7; 9 bases agree with TRBD1. CDR1 and CDR2 from the germline V gene are LGHDT and YNNKEL (reference sequence). Trimming took 1 base from V and 5 from J; bases not matched to a gene: 6. There are 15 residues in the CDR3. CDR3 in DNA: TGTGCCAGCAGCCAAGGTCTGGACAGGGGAGACGAGCAGTACTTC. Translated, it gives CASSQGLDRGDEQYF.

The J gene is TRBJ2-3, the V gene TRBV4-3; D may be TRBD2 (6 bases). Germline CDR1 reads LGHNA; CDR2 reads YSLEER. Deletions cut 8 bases from V and 3 bases from J, with 12 bases between. This CDR3 has 13 amino acids. The CDR3 region has the DNA TGCGCCAGCGGAGTTGCGGGAACAGATACGCAGTATTTT. Protein product: CASGVAGTDTQYF.

This chain connects TRBV5-8 to TRBJ2-2; 10 bases match TRBD1. Germline trimming cut 0 bases from V and 3 bases from J; bases unmatched to any gene: 8. In germline, CDR1 is SGHTS, CDR2 YDEGEE. CDR3 size: 18 residues. CDR3 loop: CASSLGTGTGVYTGELFF. The CDR3 region has the DNA TGTGCCAGCAGCTTGGGGACCGGGACAGGGGTTTACACCGGGGAGCTGTTTTTT.

The chain recombines TRBV27 with TRBJ1-3, with 7 bases that match TRBD1. V shed 4 bases, J shed 11 bases, and the junction held 14 bases outside the gene matches. Germline V gene sequence: CDR1 MNHEY, CDR2 SMNVEV (reference sequence). This CDR3 spans 15 amino acids. CDR3 nucleotides: TGTGCCAGCAGTTCCCCGACGACAGGGAGTTCGGCCATATATTTT. It codes for CASSSPTTGSSAIYF.

The chain joins TRBV5-4 to TRBJ2-2, with 9 bases lining up with TRBD2. The germline CDR1 and CDR2 sequences are SGHNT and YYREEE (reference sequence). Unmatched junction bases numbered 11, after V lost 4 bases and J lost 1 base. The CDR3 loop spans 18 amino acids. The CDR3 DNA sequence: TGTGCCAGCAGCCCTCGGGGGCTAGCGGGGAAGAACACCGGGGAGCTGTTTTTT. Its protein product is CASSPRGLAGKNTGELFF.

This clone was recorded only once. The gene calls are TRBV6-6 and TRBJ1-1, with a weak D call TRBD1 (5 bases). The CDR3 covers 13 residues. Germline CDR1 and CDR2: MNHNY and SVGAGI (reference sequence). V dropped 7 bases and J dropped 5 bases, with 14 bases sitting between them. Here the CDR3 DNA reads TGTGCCAGCATTTTTACCCAGGGTACTGAAGCTTTCTTT. This gives the protein CASIFTQGTEAFF.